The 10 T cell receptor beta chains listed next were all sequenced from one sample in a study of blood T cell repertoires in COVID-19. Clones were sequenced by immunoSEQ multiplex PCR, and TCRdb holds only the in-frame ones, with some missing. The profile shows about 190,000 clones, approximately 78% of them singletons. The sequencing sample was made of peripheral blood. These receptors came from a woman of 80 years or more with COVID-19, enrolled during active disease.

This chain joins TRBV18 and TRBJ1-2; D is unresolved. The CDR3 contains 13 residues. Germline V gene lookup returns CDR1 KGHSH and CDR2 LQKENI. V lost 5 bases and J 3 bases, leaving 10 bases between the germline ends. Here the CDR3 reads CASSISEDYGYTF. The CDR3 nucleotides read TGTGCCAGCTCAATCTCAGAAGACTATGGCTACACCTTC.

On this clone itself: The junction departs from germline at one end; a sequencing error may be responsible. The chain uses TRBV18 and TRBJ2-2; 7 positions match TRBD1. CDR1 and CDR2 from the germline V gene are KGHSH and LQKENI. The CDR3 runs 14 residues. The CDR3 DNA reads TGTGCCAGCTCGCCACCTACAGGGGCCGGGGAGCTGTTTTTT. Translated, it gives CASSPPTGAGELFF.

V usage is TRBV11-2 and J usage is TRBJ2-1; perhaps TRBD2 as D (5 bases). The CDR3 covers 12 residues. Germline CDR1 is SGHAT and CDR2 is FQNNGV. Between the trimmed V and J ends, which lost 4 bases and 9 bases, there was a span of 10 bases. The CDR3 loop reads CASSSRRGEQFF. The CDR3 region has the DNA TGTGCCAGCAGCTCCCGCCGGGGTGAGCAGTTCTTC.

This clone came up once. V is TRBV6-5 and J is TRBJ1-2; 8 positions agree with TRBD1. With 2 bases clipped from V and 4 bases from J, the junction kept 3 bases outside the gene matches. From germline, CDR1 is MNHEY and CDR2 SVGAGI. The CDR3 has 14 amino acids. The CDR3 DNA reads as TGTGCCAGCAGTTACAGGGACAGGTTCTATGGCTACACCTTC. This sequence encodes CASSYRDRFYGYTF.

V gene TRBV7-6 combines with J gene TRBJ1-4, with a tentative D call TRBD1 (5 bases). CDR1 and CDR2 from the germline V gene are SGHVS and FNYEAQ. V lost 1 base to trimming and J lost 3 bases, with 12 bases between them. The CDR3 consists of 16 residues. This CDR3 is CASSLGGSSSNEKLFF. CDR3 coding DNA: TGTGCCAGCAGCTTAGGGGGCTCATCTTCTAATGAAAAACTGTTTTTT.

V and J are TRBV4-2 and TRBJ2-1, with TRBD2 matching over 14 bases. Germline lookup yields CDR1 LGHNA and CDR2 YNFKEQ. This CDR3 contains 17 residues. The ends lost 4 bases at V and 8 bases at J; junction bases unmatched: 10. As DNA, the CDR3 is TGTGCCAGCAGCCCCGGTCTGACTAGCGGGAGGGGGGATGAGCAGTTCTTC. Translating it yields CASSPGLTSGRGDEQFF.

This clone was seen once. This chain links TRBV27 with TRBJ1-2, with D tentatively TRBD1 (5 bases). This CDR3 has 13 amino acids. Germline V CDR1 and CDR2: MNHEY, SMNVEV (reference sequence). The V gene lost 6 bases and the J gene lost 8 bases, with 16 bases spanning the gap. The CDR3 coding sequence is TGTGCCAGCAGCTCTCGATTGGGGGGAGGCTACACCTTC. Amino acid sequence: CASSSRLGGGYTF.

V usage is TRBV6-5 and J usage is TRBJ2-5, with TRBD2 matching 7 bases. The ends lost 6 bases at V and 0 bases at J; junction bases unmatched: 7. The length of the CDR3 is 15 residues. The germline V gene has CDR1 MNHEY and CDR2 SVGAGI. In DNA form, the CDR3 reads TGTGCCAGCAGCCGGACTAGTGCGTACCAAGAGACCCAGTACTTC. It is translated as CASSRTSAYQETQYF.

V usage is TRBV21-1 and J usage is TRBJ2-3; the table assigns TRBD2, which was not confirmed against the DNA. TRBV21-1 corresponds to a pseudogene. The CDR3 is 15 amino acids. This CDR3 reads CARGGRQTSTDTQYF. Written as DNA, the CDR3 is TGTGCCAGGGGGGGACGGCAAACTAGCACAGATACGCAGTATTTT.

The chain employs TRBV29-1 and TRBJ1-1; TRBD1 agrees at 7 bases. The CDR3 sequence is 13 residues long. CDR1 and CDR2 from the germline V gene are SQVTM and ANQGSEA. After removal of 7 bases from V and 6 bases from J, the junction contained 11 bases not matched to a gene. CDR3 amino acids: CSARQGTGAEAFF. For the CDR3, the DNA is TGCAGCGCCAGACAGGGAACGGGGGCTGAAGCTTTCTTT.